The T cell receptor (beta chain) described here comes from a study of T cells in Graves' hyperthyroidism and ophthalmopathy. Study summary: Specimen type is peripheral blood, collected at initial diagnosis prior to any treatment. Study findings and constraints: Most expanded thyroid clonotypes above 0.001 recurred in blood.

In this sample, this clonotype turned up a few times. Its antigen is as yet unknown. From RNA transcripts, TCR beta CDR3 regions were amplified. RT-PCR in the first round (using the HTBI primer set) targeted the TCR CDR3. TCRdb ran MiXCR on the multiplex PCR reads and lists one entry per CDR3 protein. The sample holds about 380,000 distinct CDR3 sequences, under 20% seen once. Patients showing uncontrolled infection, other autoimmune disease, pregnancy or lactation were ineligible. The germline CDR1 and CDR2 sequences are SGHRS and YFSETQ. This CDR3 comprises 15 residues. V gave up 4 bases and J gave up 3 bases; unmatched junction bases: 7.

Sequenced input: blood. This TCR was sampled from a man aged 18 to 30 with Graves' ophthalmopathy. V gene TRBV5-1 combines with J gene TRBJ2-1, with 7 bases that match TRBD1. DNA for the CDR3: TGCGCCAGCAGCCCCGAGACAGGGAGCTACAATGAGCAGTTCTTC. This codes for CASSPETGSYNEQFF.